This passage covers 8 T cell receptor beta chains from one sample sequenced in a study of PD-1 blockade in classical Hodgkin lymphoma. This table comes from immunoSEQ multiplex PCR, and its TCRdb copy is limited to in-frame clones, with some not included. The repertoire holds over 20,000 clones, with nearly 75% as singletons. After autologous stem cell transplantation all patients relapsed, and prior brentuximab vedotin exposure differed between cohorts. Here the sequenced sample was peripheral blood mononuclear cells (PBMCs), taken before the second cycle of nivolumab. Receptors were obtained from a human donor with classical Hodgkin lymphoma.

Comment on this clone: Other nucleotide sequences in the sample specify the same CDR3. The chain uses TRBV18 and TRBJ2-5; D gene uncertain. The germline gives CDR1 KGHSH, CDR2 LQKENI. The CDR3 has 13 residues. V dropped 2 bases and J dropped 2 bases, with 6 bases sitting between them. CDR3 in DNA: TGTGCCAGCTCACCAGGGCTACAAGAGACCCAGTACTTC. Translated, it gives CASSPGLQETQYF.

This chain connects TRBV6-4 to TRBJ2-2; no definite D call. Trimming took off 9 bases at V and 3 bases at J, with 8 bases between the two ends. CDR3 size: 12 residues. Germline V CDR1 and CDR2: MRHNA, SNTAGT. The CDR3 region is CASRSYTGELFF. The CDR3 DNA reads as TGTGCCAGTCGCAGTTACACCGGGGAGCTGTTTTTT.

The CDR3 region is CASSQGPRNEQFF. CDR3 nucleotide sequence: TGCGCCAGCAGCCAAGGACCACGCAATGAGCAGTTCTTC. This sequence joins TRBV4-1 and TRBJ2-1; no firm D call. This CDR3 region has 13 residues. V was shortened by 1 base and J by 6 bases, with 7 bases between the two germline ends. The germline gives CDR1 MGHRA, CDR2 YSYEKL.

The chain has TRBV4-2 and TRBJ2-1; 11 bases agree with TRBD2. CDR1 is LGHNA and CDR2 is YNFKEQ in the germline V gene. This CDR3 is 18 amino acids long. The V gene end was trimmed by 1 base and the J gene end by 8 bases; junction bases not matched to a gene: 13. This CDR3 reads CASSQVALLAGVWHEQFF. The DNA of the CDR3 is TGTGCCAGCAGCCAAGTTGCGCTACTAGCGGGAGTCTGGCATGAGCAGTTCTTC.

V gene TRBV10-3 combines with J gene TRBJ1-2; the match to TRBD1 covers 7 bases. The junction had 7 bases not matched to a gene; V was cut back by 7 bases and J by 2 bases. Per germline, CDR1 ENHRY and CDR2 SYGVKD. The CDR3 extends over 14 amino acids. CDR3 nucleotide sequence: TGTGCCATCAATCAGGGGGGACAAAACTATGGCTACACCTTC. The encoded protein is CAINQGGQNYGYTF.

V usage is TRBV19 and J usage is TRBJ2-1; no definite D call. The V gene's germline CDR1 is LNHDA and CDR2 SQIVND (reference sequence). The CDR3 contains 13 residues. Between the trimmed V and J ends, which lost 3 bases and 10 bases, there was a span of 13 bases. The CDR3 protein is CASSIGRAGEQFF. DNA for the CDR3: TGTGCCAGTAGTATTGGGCGAGCCGGCGAGCAGTTCTTC.

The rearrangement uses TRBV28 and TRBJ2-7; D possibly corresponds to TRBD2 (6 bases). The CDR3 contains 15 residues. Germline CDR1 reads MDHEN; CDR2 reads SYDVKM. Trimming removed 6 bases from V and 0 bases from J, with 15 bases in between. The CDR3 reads CASRTGTYSSYEQYF. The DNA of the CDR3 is TGTGCCAGCAGAACCGGGACTTATAGCTCCTACGAGCAGTACTTC.

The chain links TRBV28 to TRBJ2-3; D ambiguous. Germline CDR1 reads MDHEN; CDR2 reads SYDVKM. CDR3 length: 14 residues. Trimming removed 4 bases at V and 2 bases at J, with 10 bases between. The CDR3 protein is CASSSYQDTDTQYF. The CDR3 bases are TGTGCCAGCAGTTCCTATCAGGACACAGATACGCAGTATTTT.